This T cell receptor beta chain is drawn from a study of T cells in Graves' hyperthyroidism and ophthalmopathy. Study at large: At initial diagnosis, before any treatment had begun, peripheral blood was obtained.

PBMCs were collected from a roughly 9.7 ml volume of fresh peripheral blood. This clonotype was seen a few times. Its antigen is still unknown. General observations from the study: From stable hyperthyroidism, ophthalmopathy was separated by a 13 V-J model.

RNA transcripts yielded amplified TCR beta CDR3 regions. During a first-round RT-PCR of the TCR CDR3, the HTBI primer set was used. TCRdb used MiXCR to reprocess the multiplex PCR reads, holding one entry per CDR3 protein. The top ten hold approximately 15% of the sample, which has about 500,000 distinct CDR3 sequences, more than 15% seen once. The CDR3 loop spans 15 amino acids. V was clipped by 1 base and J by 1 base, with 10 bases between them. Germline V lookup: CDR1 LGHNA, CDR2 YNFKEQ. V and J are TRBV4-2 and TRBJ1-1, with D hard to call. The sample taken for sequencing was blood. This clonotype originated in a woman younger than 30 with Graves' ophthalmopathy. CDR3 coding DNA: TGTGCCAGCAGCCAAGGGTTCGAGGCGAACACTGAAGCTTTCTTT. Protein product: CASSQGFEANTEAFF.